A single sample is the source of the 28 T cell receptor beta chains below, sequenced in a study of blood T cell repertoires in COVID-19. Clones were sequenced by immunoSEQ multiplex PCR, and TCRdb holds only the in-frame ones, with some missing. The data hold fewer than 300,000 clones, with about four fifths observed a single time. Sequencing was carried out using peripheral blood. These receptors were collected from a human donor with COVID-19, enrolled during active disease. The donor label of this sample is uncertain.

This clone was detected a few times. The chain carries TRBV5-1 and TRBJ2-7; possible D gene TRBD1, 7 bases. The CDR3 consists of 15 residues. With 4 bases removed from V and 5 bases from J, the gap between germline ends came to 19 bases. From germline, CDR1 is SGHRS and CDR2 YFSETQ. CDR3 region: CASSGGTDSFDEQYF. CDR3 DNA: TGCGCCAGCAGCGGCGGGACAGATTCCTTCGACGAGCAGTACTTC.

CDR3 loop: CASSQGARGQFF. CDR3 DNA sequence: TGTGCCAGTAGCCAGGGGGCGCGGGGGCAGTTCTTC. This chain links TRBV19 with TRBJ2-1; 8 bases match TRBD1. Per germline, CDR1 LNHDA and CDR2 SQIVND (reference sequence). Trimming at V came to 6 bases and at J to 12 bases, leaving 7 bases not matched to a gene. This CDR3 is 12 amino acids long.

J is TRBJ1-3 and V is TRBV19; TRBD1 might be the D (5 bases). The germline V and J ends were trimmed by 1 base and 0 bases, with 13 bases remaining between them. This CDR3 spans 17 amino acids. Germline V lookup: CDR1 LNHDA, CDR2 SQIVND (reference sequence). CDR3 sequence (DNA): TGTGCCAGTAGTATAGTGTACAGGCGTTCCTCTGGAAACACCATATATTTT. Encoded protein: CASSIVYRRSSGNTIYF.

J is TRBJ1-1 and V is TRBV5-6; no clear D gene. Germline V gives CDR1 SGHDT, CDR2 YYEEEE. CDR3 length: 13 residues. Between the trimmed V and J ends, which lost 1 base and 1 base, there was a span of 5 bases. CDR3: CASSLTTNTEAFF. CDR3 DNA: TGTGCCAGCAGCTTGACTACGAACACTGAAGCTTTCTTT. The full variable domain, its missing parts supplied by reference TRBV5-6 and TRBJ1-1, is DAGVTQSPTHLIKTRGQQVTLRCSPKSGHDTVSWYQQALGQGPQFIFQYYEEEERQRGNFPDRFSGHQFPNYSSELNVNALLLGDSALYLCASSLTTNTEAFFGQGTRLTVV.

This rearrangement joins TRBV19 to TRBJ1-5; 8 positions match TRBD1. CDR1 and CDR2 from the germline V gene are LNHDA and SQIVND (reference sequence). The CDR3 has 16 amino acids. J was trimmed by 2 bases and V by 5 bases; bases with no gene match: 8. The CDR3 DNA reads as TGTGCCAGTAGTTCCCTGGAGACAGGGGGCAATCAGCCCCAGCATTTT. It translates to CASSSLETGGNQPQHF. Variable domain in full (rest from reference TRBV19 and TRBJ1-5): DGGITQSPKYLFRKEGQNVTLSCEQNLNHDAMYWYRQDPGQGLRLIYYSQIVNDFQKGDIAEGYSVSREKKESFPLTVTSAQKNPTAFYLCASSSLETGGNQPQHFGDGTRLSIL.

CDR3 in DNA: TGCGCCAGCAGCCGCTTGCCTTCTGGCGGGAGTCGGTACAATGAGCAGTTCTTC. The encoded protein is CASSRLPSGGSRYNEQFF. The rearrangement links TRBV4-1 to TRBJ2-1, with 7 bases aligning to TRBD2. Germline assignment: CDR1 MGHRA and CDR2 YSYEKL. CDR3 size: 18 residues. J gave up 4 bases and V 4 bases, and 16 bases lay outside the gene matches.

The rearrangement links TRBV2 to TRBJ2-3; maybe TRBD2 (6 bases). The CDR3 length is 15 residues. CDR1 is SNHLY, CDR2 FYNNEI, per germline. V was cut by 3 bases and J by 5 bases, with 15 bases left in between. CDR3 nucleotide sequence: TGTGCCAGCAGTGATAACGGGGGAGGACAAGATACGCAGTATTTT. Translating gives CASSDNGGGQDTQYF.

Remarks on this clone: At one boundary the junction diverges from the germline segment, which might be a read error. The chain uses TRBV6-5 and TRBJ2-1, with TRBD2 matching 9 bases. From germline, CDR1 is MNHEY and CDR2 SVGAGI. The CDR3 totals 16 residues. In DNA form, the CDR3 reads TGTGCCAGCAGTTACTTAAGACTAGCGGACTACAATGAGCGGTTCTTC. Translated, it gives CASSYLRLADYNERFF.

V and J are TRBV18 and TRBJ2-1; 16 bases are a match to TRBD2. The CDR3 covers 19 residues. Germline V gene sequence: CDR1 KGHSH, CDR2 LQKENI. Trimming at V came to 3 bases and at J to 0 bases, leaving 5 bases not matched to a gene. The CDR3 reads CASSPRGLAGGSSYNEQFF. CDR3 bases: TGTGCCAGCTCACCCCGGGGACTAGCGGGAGGGAGCTCCTACAATGAGCAGTTCTTC.

The rearrangement links TRBV11-3 to TRBJ1-1, with TRBD1 matching over 8 bases. The CDR3 consists of 15 residues. V shed 5 bases and J 5 bases; nucleotides not matched to a gene: 10. Per the germline V gene, CDR1 is SGHNT and CDR2 is YENEEA. CDR3 nucleotides: TGTGCCAGCAGCATCGGACAGGGAAGGGGGACTGAAGCTTTCTTT. Residues: CASSIGQGRGTEAFF.

The chain links TRBV6-5 to TRBJ2-7; 11 nucleotides match TRBD2. After removal of 2 bases from V and 3 bases from J, the junction contained 3 bases not matched to a gene. Germline V gives CDR1 MNHEY, CDR2 SVGAGI. The CDR3 length is 15 residues. CDR3 bases: TGTGCCAGCAGTTACGGGACTAGCGGTTTCTACGAGCAGTACTTC. Protein product: CASSYGTSGFYEQYF.

The gene calls are TRBV11-3 and TRBJ2-2; perhaps TRBD1 as D (5 bases). CDR3 length: 13 residues. The V gene's germline CDR1 is SGHNT and CDR2 YENEEA. Trimming left V 5 bases short and J 7 bases short, with 11 bases between. The CDR3 spells CASSQDRNGELFF. The CDR3 nucleotides are TGTGCCAGCAGCCAAGACAGAAACGGGGAGCTGTTTTTT.

The chain couples TRBV27 to TRBJ1-5; D remains unclear. Germline V CDR1 and CDR2: MNHEY, SMNVEV (reference sequence). The CDR3 contains 12 residues. Trimming removed 6 bases from V and 9 bases from J, with 12 bases in between. CDR3 amino acids: CASSRQRGPQHF. The CDR3 DNA is TGTGCCAGCAGCCGCCAGCGGGGGCCCCAGCATTTT.

V usage is TRBV5-4 and J usage is TRBJ2-1, with D unclear. The V gene's germline CDR1 is SGHNT and CDR2 YYREEE (reference sequence). The CDR3 sequence is 14 residues long. Trimming left V 7 bases short and J 7 bases short, with 18 bases between. The CDR3 nucleotides read TGTGCCAGCCACACCTCCTCCCCCGTTAATGAGCAGTTCTTC. It encodes CASHTSSPVNEQFF.

The table lists this clone with a count of one. The rearrangement uses TRBV5-1 and TRBJ2-3; 8 bases are shared with TRBD2. The V and J ends lost 3 bases and 2 bases, in that order; junction bases with no gene match: 5. Germline V gives CDR1 SGHRS, CDR2 YFSETQ. This CDR3 has 15 residues. The CDR3 loop reads CASSSLTSATDTQYF. The CDR3 nucleotides are TGCGCCAGCAGCTCACTGACTAGCGCCACAGATACGCAGTATTTT.

The V gene is TRBV7-9, the J gene TRBJ2-1; D unclear. V was shortened by 2 bases and J by 10 bases, with 12 bases between the two germline ends. This CDR3 is built from 13 residues. CDR1 and CDR2 from the germline V gene are SEHNR and FQNEAQ (reference sequence). The CDR3 DNA follows: TGTGCCAGCAGCTTATTGAGGATTCAGGAGCAGTTCTTC. Translated: CASSLLRIQEQFF.

The genes are TRBV28 and TRBJ1-1, with 7 bases fitting TRBD1. The CDR3 covers 16 residues. Trimming at V came to 7 bases and at J to 1 base, leaving 12 bases not matched to a gene. Per the germline V gene, CDR1 is MDHEN and CDR2 is SYDVKM. The CDR3 sequence is CASTTIRQGGNTEAFF. CDR3 nucleotide sequence: TGTGCCAGCACCACGATTCGACAGGGCGGGAACACTGAAGCTTTCTTT.

The chain couples TRBV3-1 (or the pseudogene TRBV3-2) to TRBJ2-7; tentatively, D is TRBD2 (5 bases). The germline V and J ends were trimmed by 2 bases and 5 bases, with 10 bases remaining between them. Germline CDR1 reads LGHDT; CDR2 reads YNNKEL (reference sequence). The CDR3 has 13 residues. The CDR3 DNA follows: TGTGCCAGCAGCCAAAGAGGGATCAACGAGCAGTACTTC. It codes for CASSQRGINEQYF.

This clone was observed once. The gene calls are TRBV30 and TRBJ2-1, with a possible D match to TRBD2 (5 bases). The germline V and J ends were trimmed by 2 bases and 0 bases, with 11 bases remaining between them. This CDR3 comprises 15 residues. CDR1 and CDR2 (germline): GTSNPN, SVGIG (reference sequence). This CDR3 reads CAWSPGVSSYNEQFF. The CDR3 DNA follows: TGTGCCTGGAGTCCCGGGGTGAGCTCCTACAATGAGCAGTTCTTC.

This clone occurred a few times. The V and J genes are TRBV6-5 and TRBJ2-1; D remains unclear. V was pared by 6 bases and J by 10 bases, with 22 bases between. This CDR3 is 15 amino acids long. The germline V gene has CDR1 MNHEY and CDR2 SVGAGI. CDR3 sequence: CASRIAPAPNGEQFF. In nucleotides, the CDR3 is TGTGCCAGCAGGATAGCCCCAGCGCCAAATGGGGAGCAGTTCTTC.

This chain joins TRBV6-5 and TRBJ1-5; TRBD1 might be the D (6 bases). CDR3 length equals 14 residues. Trimming removed 4 bases at V and 4 bases at J, with 11 bases between. Germline V gives CDR1 MNHEY, CDR2 SVGAGI. CDR3 residues: CASSLQGRNQPQHF. The CDR3 DNA sequence: TGTGCCAGCAGTTTACAGGGTCGGAATCAGCCCCAGCATTTT.

The gene calls are TRBV5-6 and TRBJ1-3; the D is unclear. Between the trimmed V and J ends, which lost 4 bases and 1 base, there was a span of 12 bases. CDR3 length equals 15 residues. Per the germline V gene, CDR1 is SGHDT and CDR2 is YYEEEE. For the CDR3, the DNA is TGTGCCAGCAGCGCCTTTCGGAGGTCTGGAAACACCATATATTTT. It translates to CASSAFRRSGNTIYF.

This chain links TRBV10-1 with TRBJ2-1; 8 bases are a match to TRBD2. The CDR3 consists of 15 residues. CDR1 WNHNN and CDR2 SYGVQD come from the germline V gene (reference sequence). The ends lost 8 bases at V and 3 bases at J; junction bases unmatched: 9. The CDR3 reads CASLSREALYNEQFF. CDR3 in DNA: TGCGCCAGCCTCTCGCGGGAGGCCCTCTACAATGAGCAGTTCTTC.

The V and J genes are TRBV18 and TRBJ2-5; D is undetermined. This CDR3 is 13 amino acids long. Germline V gene data show CDR1 as KGHSH and CDR2 as LQKENI. V lost 3 bases, J lost 5 bases, and 10 bases lay in between. This CDR3 reads CASSPDPGETQYF. Written as DNA, the CDR3 is TGTGCCAGCTCACCCGACCCCGGGGAGACCCAGTACTTC.

This rearrangement joins TRBV14 to TRBJ1-2; 8 nucleotides agree with TRBD1. Germline CDR1 is SGHDN and CDR2 is FVKESK. CDR3 size: 13 residues. Unmatched junction bases numbered 8, after V lost 6 bases and J lost 8 bases. For the CDR3, the DNA is TGTGCCAGCAGACTGCAGGGGGCTCGGGGCTACACCTTC. Its translation: CASRLQGARGYTF. The full variable domain, completed using reference TRBV14 and TRBJ1-2, is EAGVTQFPSHSVIEKGQTVTLRCDPISGHDNLYWYRRVMGKEIKFLLHFVKESKQDESGMPNNRFLAERTGGTYSTLKVQPAELEDSGVYFCASRLQGARGYTFGSGTRLTVV.

The genes are TRBV2 and TRBJ1-1; 8 bases match TRBD1. Per the germline V gene, CDR1 is SNHLY and CDR2 is FYNNEI. V lost 6 bases, J lost 1 base, and 7 bases stayed unmatched. The CDR3 is 15 amino acids. CDR3: CASRSDRGSNTEAFF. The CDR3 DNA is TGTGCCAGCAGGTCCGACAGGGGATCGAACACTGAAGCTTTCTTT.

This chain links TRBV6-5 with TRBJ1-2; no firm D call. Germline V gene sequence: CDR1 MNHEY, CDR2 SVGAGI. V was cut by 6 bases and J by 6 bases, with 14 bases left in between. The CDR3 has 13 residues. The CDR3 sequence is CASSPRRNDGYTF. CDR3 sequence (DNA): TGTGCCAGCAGCCCCCGCAGGAATGATGGCTACACCTTC.

This clone was seen only once. The CDR3 is CASSEFAGDRAYNEQFF. The CDR3 bases are TGCGCCAGCAGTGAGTTTGCCGGCGACCGGGCCTACAATGAGCAGTTCTTC. This chain joins TRBV10-2 and TRBJ2-1; D is unclear. In germline, CDR1 is WSHSY, CDR2 SAAADI. V gave up 1 base and J gave up 2 bases, with 15 bases separating them. This CDR3 has 17 amino acids.